The next 8 T cell receptor beta chains were all read from a single sample in a study of spatial heterogeneity in lung cancer. The time point: sample taken at primary tumor resection. Via MiXCR, TCRdb re-called the 5' RACE reads, giving one row per CDR3 protein. The sample lists under 13,000 distinct CDR3 sequences, around 6% seen once, with under 30% in the top ten. This material consisted of PBMCs, taken at surgery. All receptors come from a male donor with early-stage non-small cell lung cancer.

The table lists this clonotype with many counts. The chain links TRBV28 to TRBJ2-3; the D gene is possibly TRBD2 (5 bases). Looked up from germline, CDR1 is MDHEN and CDR2 is SYDVKM. Trimming left V 7 bases short and J 2 bases short, with 13 bases between. This CDR3 spans 14 amino acids. The CDR3 DNA is TGTGCCAGCAAGGGAGCAGAGAACACAGATACGCAGTATTTT. It yields the protein CASKGAENTDTQYF.

V and J are TRBV20-1 and TRBJ1-4; 9 positions agree with TRBD1. This CDR3 is built from 15 residues. V lost 5 bases and J lost 0; bases outside the gene matches: 4. CDR1 and CDR2 (germline): DFQATT, SNEGSKA (reference sequence). The CDR3 nucleotides read TGCAGTGCTCGTAGACAGGGGGCAACTAATGAAAAACTGTTTTTT. Translating it yields CSARRQGATNEKLFF.

This clonotype appeared many times. The chain is built from TRBV10-3 and TRBJ1-2; 8 nucleotides align to TRBD1. The germline gives CDR1 ENHRY, CDR2 SYGVKD. The length of the CDR3 is 15 residues. The J segment lost 2 bases and the V segment lost 3 bases, leaving 5 bases of the junction unmatched. In nucleotides, the CDR3 is TGTGCCATCAGTGAAGACAGGGGCACAAACTATGGCTACACCTTC. It translates to CAISEDRGTNYGYTF.

The genes are TRBV6-1 and TRBJ2-5; possibly TRBD1 for D (6 bases). Trimming left V 3 bases short and J 0 bases short, with 17 bases between. The CDR3 runs to 17 residues. Germline V gene lookup returns CDR1 MNHNS and CDR2 SASEGT. The CDR3 sequence: CASSDHARGRNQETQYF. The CDR3 DNA reads as TGTGCCAGCAGTGACCATGCCAGGGGCAGGAACCAAGAGACCCAGTACTTC.

V is TRBV12-3 or TRBV12-4 and J is TRBJ2-7; D remains unclear. V lost 7 bases, J lost 0 bases, and 13 bases lay in between. The CDR3 has 14 amino acids. Here the CDR3 reads CASTQEVFSYEQYF. In nucleotides, the CDR3 is TGTGCCAGCACCCAAGAGGTCTTCTCCTACGAGCAGTACTTC.

The chain joins TRBV4-1 to TRBJ1-5; D is undetermined. Germline CDR1 reads MGHRA; CDR2 reads YSYEKL. The CDR3 is 14 amino acids. Trimming shortened V by 0 bases and J by 4 bases, and 7 bases separated the two germline ends. CDR3 protein: CASSQDGRNQPQHF. In nucleotides, the CDR3 is TGCGCCAGCAGCCAAGATGGACGGAATCAGCCCCAGCATTTT.

This clonotype was seen repeatedly, ten times or more. This chain joins TRBV28 and TRBJ2-3, with D maybe TRBD2 (6 bases). This CDR3 is 13 amino acids long. Trimming took 5 bases from V and 6 from J, leaving 12 bases between them. From germline, CDR1 is MDHEN and CDR2 SYDVKM. The CDR3 reads CASSPPAGDTQYF. The CDR3 DNA is TGTGCCAGCAGTCCGCCCGCGGGGGATACGCAGTATTTT.

This clonotype was recorded at least ten times. The chain has TRBV5-1 and TRBJ2-1, with D perhaps TRBD2 (6 bases). Germline V lookup: CDR1 SGHRS, CDR2 YFSETQ. The CDR3 is 15 residues long. Trimming stripped 5 bases from V and 2 bases from J, with 14 bases between. The CDR3 bases are TGCGCCAGCAGTCTTAGCGGAGACCCCTACAATGAGCAGTTCTTC. Translating gives CASSLSGDPYNEQFF.